The T cell receptor beta chain described here comes from a study of control samples from healthy donors and cancer patients. Only in-frame clones appear in the TCRdb table, and some are missing; sequencing was by immunoSEQ multiplex PCR. The sample lists around 90,000 clones; 86% were seen once. This clone was found once. Germline V gene sequence: CDR1 SGHTA, CDR2 FQGTGA. The CDR3 is 12 amino acids. Trimming left V 10 bases short and J 0 bases short, with 6 bases between. The sequence came from a man aged 25 to 40 in good health. The rearrangement joins TRBV7-3 to TRBJ2-2; D may be TRBD2 (5 bases). Sequencing was performed on blood. CDR3 sequence reads: CATGANTGELFF. The CDR3 DNA is TGTGCCACCGGGGCGAACACCGGGGAGCTGTTTTTT. Full variable domain (rest looked up from reference TRBV7-3 and TRBJ2-2): GAGVSQTPSNKVTEKGKYVELRCDPISGHTALYWYRQSLGQGPEFLIYFQGTGAADDSGLPNDRFFAVRPEGSVSTLKIQRTERGDSAVYLCATGANTGELFFGEGSRLTVL.